The present TCR beta chain was sequenced within a study of blood T cells in healthy people across ages. Study-level results: Per million T cells, TCR beta diversity dropped roughly linearly as age increased.

Together with a sample-barcoded 5' primer, a J-beta primer mix was included in a second PCR lasting roughly 6 to 12 cycles. TCRdb re-analysed the 5' RACE reads in MiXCR, keeping a single row per CDR3 protein. This sample yields 700,000 to 850,000 distinct CDR3 sequences, of which roughly 35% are seen a single time; over 10% belongs to the top ten. About this clonotype: The antigen remains undetermined. Sequence at one end of the junction differs from germline and may be a read error.

CDR3 length equals 17 residues. The germline CDR1 and CDR2 sequences are LGHNA and YSLEER. The rearrangement links TRBV4-3 to TRBJ2-1, with 7 bases matching TRBD2. The sample was blood. The source is a man younger than 35 in good health. CDR3 bases: TGCGCCGGCAGCCAAGCTGGGAGGGGATTCTCCTACAATGAGCAGTTCTTC. Protein: CAGSQAGRGFSYNEQFF.